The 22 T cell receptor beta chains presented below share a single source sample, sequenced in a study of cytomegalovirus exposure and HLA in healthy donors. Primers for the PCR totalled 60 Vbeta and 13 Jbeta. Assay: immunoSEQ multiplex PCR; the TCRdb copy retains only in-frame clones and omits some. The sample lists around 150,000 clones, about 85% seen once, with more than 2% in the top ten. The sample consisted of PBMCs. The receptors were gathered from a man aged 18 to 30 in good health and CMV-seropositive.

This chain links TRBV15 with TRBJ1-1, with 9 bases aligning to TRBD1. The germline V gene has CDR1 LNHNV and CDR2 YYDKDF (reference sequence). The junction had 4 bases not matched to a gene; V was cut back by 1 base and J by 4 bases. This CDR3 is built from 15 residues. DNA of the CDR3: TGTGCCACCAGCAGAGCCGCGGACAGGGGCACTGAAGCTTTCTTT. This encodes CATSRAADRGTEAFF.

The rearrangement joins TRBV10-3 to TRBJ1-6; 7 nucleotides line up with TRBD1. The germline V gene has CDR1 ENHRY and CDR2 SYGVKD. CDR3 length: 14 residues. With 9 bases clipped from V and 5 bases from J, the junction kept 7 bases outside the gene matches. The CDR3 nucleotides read TGTGCCATACGACAGGGTGGGGATAATTCACCCCTCCACTTT. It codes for CAIRQGGDNSPLHF.

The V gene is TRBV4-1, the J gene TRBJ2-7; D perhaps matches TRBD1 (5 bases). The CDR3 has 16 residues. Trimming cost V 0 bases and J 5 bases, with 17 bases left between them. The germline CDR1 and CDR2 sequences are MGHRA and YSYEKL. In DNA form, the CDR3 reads TGCGCCAGCAGCCAAGATTTTAGGACATTGGGTAACGAGCAGTACTTC. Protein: CASSQDFRTLGNEQYF.

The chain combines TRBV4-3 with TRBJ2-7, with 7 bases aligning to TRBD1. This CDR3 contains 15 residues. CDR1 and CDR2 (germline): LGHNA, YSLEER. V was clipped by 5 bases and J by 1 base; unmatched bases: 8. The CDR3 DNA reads TGCGCCAGCAGCACACTTCCGGGACAGTCCTACGAGCAGTACTTC. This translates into CASSTLPGQSYEQYF.

The CDR3 loop reads CASSFSGGYYEQYF. CDR3 nucleotides: TGTGCCAGCAGCTTCAGCGGGGGTTACTACGAGCAGTACTTC. The chain couples TRBV7-9 to TRBJ2-7; TRBD2 matches 8 bases. This CDR3 contains 14 residues. Germline V CDR1 and CDR2: SEHNR, FQNEAQ (reference sequence). The V and J ends lost 3 bases and 3 bases, in that order; junction bases with no gene match: 4.

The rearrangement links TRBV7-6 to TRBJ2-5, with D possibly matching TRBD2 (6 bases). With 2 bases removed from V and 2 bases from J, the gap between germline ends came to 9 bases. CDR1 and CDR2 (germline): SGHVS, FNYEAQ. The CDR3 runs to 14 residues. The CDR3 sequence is CASSLLAGQETQYF. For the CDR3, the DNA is TGTGCCAGCAGCTTACTGGCGGGGCAAGAGACCCAGTACTTC.

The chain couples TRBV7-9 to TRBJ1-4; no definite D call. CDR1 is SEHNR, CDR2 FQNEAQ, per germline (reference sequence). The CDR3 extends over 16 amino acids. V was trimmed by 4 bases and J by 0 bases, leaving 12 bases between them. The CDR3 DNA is TGTGCCAGCAGCTCCCCCCAAACTACAACTAATGAAAAACTGTTTTTT. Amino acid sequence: CASSSPQTTTNEKLFF.

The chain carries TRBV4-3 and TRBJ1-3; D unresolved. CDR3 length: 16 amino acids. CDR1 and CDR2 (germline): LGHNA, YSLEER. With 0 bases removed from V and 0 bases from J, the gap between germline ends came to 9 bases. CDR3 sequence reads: CASSQDSGYSGNTIYF. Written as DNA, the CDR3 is TGCGCCAGCAGCCAAGATAGCGGTTACTCTGGAAACACCATATATTTT.

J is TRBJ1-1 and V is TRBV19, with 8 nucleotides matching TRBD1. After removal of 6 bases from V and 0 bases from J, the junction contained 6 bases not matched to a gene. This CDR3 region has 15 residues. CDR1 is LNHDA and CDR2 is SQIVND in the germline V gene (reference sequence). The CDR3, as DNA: TGTGCCAGTAGCTACGGACAGGGATTGAACACTGAAGCTTTCTTT. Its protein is CASSYGQGLNTEAFF. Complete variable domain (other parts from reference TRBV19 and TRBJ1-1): DGGITQSPKYLFRKEGQNVTLSCEQNLNHDAMYWYRQDPGQGLRLIYYSQIVNDFQKGDIAEGYSVSREKKESFPLTVTSAQKNPTAFYLCASSYGQGLNTEAFFGQGTRLTVV.

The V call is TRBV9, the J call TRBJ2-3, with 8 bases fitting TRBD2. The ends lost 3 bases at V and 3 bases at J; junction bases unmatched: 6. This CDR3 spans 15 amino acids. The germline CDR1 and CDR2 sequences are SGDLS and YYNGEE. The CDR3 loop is CASSAGGDLTDTQYF. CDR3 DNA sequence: TGTGCCAGCAGCGCGGGGGGGGACTTAACAGATACGCAGTATTTT.

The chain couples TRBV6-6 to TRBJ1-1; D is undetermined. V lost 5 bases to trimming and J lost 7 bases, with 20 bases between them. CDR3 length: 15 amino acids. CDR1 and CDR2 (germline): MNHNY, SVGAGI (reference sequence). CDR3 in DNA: TGTGCCAGCAGTAATTCCATCCAGGCCAGGCGTGAAGCTTTCTTT. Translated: CASSNSIQARREAFF.

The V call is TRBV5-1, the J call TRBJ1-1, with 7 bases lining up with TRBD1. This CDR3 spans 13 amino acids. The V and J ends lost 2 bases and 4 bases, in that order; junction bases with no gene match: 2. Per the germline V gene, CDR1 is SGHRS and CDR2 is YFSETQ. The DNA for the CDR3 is TGCGCCAGCAGCTTAGACAGGGCCACTGAAGCTTTCTTT. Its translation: CASSLDRATEAFF. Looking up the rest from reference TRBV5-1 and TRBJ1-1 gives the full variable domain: KAGVTQTPRYLIKTRGQQVTLSCSPISGHRSVSWYQQTPGQGLQFLFEYFSETQRNKGNFPGRFSGRQFSNSRSEMNVSTLELGDSALYLCASSLDRATEAFFGQGTRLTVV.

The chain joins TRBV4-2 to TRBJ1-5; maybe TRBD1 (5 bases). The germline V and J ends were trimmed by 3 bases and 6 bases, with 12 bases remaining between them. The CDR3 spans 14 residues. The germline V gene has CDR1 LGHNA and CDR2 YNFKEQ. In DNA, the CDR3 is TGTGCCAGCAGCCAGGGGGAGGGGAGTCAGCCCCAGCATTTT. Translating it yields CASSQGEGSQPQHF.

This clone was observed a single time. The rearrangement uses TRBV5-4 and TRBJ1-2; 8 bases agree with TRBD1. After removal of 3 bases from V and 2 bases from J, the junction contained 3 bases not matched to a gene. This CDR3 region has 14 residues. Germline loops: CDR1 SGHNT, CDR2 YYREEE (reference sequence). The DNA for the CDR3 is TGTGCCAGCAGCTCAAGGACAGGGAACTATGGCTACACCTTC. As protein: CASSSRTGNYGYTF.

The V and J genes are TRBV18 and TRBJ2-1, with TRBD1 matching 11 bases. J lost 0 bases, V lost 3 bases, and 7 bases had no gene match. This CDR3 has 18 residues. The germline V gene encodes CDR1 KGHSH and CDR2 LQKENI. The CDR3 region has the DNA TGTGCCAGCTCACCCGGGACAGGGGGTACGAGCTCCTACAATGAGCAGTTCTTC. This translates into CASSPGTGGTSSYNEQFF.

CDR3 in amino acids: CASSLGFGRAVNTEAFF. The CDR3 DNA reads as TGTGCCAGCAGCTTAGGTTTCGGCAGGGCCGTGAACACTGAAGCTTTCTTT. The V call is TRBV7-2, the J call TRBJ1-1; D is perhaps TRBD1 (5 bases). The CDR3 is 17 residues long. CDR1 and CDR2 from the germline V gene are SGHTA and FQGNSA. Trimming removed 1 base at V and 0 bases at J, with 15 bases between.

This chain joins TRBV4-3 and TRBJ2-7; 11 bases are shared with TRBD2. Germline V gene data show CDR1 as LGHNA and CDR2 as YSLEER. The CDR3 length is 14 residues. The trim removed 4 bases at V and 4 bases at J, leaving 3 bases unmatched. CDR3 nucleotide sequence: TGCGCCAGCAGCCTCACTAGCGGGAGTTACGAGCAGTACTTC. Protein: CASSLTSGSYEQYF.

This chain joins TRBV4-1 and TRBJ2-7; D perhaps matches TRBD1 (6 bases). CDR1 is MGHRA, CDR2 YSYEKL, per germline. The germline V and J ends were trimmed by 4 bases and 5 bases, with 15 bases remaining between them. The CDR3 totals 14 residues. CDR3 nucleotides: TGCGCCAGCAGCCCCAACAGGGTTGGCCACGAGCAGTACTTC. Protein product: CASSPNRVGHEQYF.

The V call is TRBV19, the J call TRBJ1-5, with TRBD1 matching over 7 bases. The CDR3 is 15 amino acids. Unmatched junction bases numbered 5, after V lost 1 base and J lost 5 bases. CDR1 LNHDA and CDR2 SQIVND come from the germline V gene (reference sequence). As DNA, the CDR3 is TGTGCCAGTAGTATAGGACAGGGTCAGGATCAGCCCCAGCATTTT. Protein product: CASSIGQGQDQPQHF.

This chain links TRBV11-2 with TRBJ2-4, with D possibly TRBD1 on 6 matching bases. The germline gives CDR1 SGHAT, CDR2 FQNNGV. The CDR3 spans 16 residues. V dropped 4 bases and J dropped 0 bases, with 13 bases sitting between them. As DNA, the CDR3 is TGTGCCAGCAGCTCTCTTCAGGGGCTAGCCAAAAACATTCAGTACTTC. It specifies CASSSLQGLAKNIQYF.

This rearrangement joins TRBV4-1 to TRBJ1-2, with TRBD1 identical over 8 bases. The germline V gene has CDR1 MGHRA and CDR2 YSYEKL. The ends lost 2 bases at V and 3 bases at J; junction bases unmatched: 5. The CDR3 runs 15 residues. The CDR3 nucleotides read TGCGCCAGCAGCCAACCCAGGGGGCGCGACTATGGCTACACCTTC. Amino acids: CASSQPRGRDYGYTF.

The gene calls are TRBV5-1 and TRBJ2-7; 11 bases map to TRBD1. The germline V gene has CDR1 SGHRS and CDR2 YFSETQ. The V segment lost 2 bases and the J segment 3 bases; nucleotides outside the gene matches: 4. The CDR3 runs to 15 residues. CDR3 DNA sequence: TGCGCCAGCAGCTTCGGACAGGGGGCGATCTACGAGCAGTACTTC. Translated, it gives CASSFGQGAIYEQYF.